The 2 T cell receptor beta chains below come from one sample, sequenced in a study of technical replicates of blood from a few donors. The data were produced by immunoSEQ multiplex PCR, yet TCRdb's version contains in-frame clones alone and is incomplete. The sample contains tens of thousands of clones, approximately 92% of which appear only once. Sequenced material: T cells isolated from PBMCs. The receptor source for this set is a human donor in good health.

The gene calls are TRBV19 and TRBJ1-4, with no clear D. V was trimmed by 4 bases and J by 0 bases, leaving 3 bases between them. The length of the CDR3 is 13 residues. Germline V CDR1 and CDR2: LNHDA, SQIVND (reference sequence). The CDR3 sequence: CASSTSTNEKLFF. CDR3 DNA sequence: TGTGCCAGTAGTACGTCAACTAATGAAAAACTGTTTTTT.

The chain couples TRBV30 to TRBJ1-4; D is uncertain. The CDR3 has 15 amino acids. In germline, CDR1 is GTSNPN, CDR2 SVGIG (reference sequence). V gave up 4 bases and J gave up 5 bases, with 17 bases separating them. The CDR3 region has the DNA TGTGCCTGGACCTCCTGCGGGGTTAGAAATGAAAAACTGTTTTTT. Its translation is CAWTSCGVRNEKLFF.